This is a list of T cell receptor beta chains from one sample in a study of CD8 T cells in Susac syndrome. From the immunoSEQ multiplex PCR reads, TCRdb called clonotypes with MiXCR, one entry per CDR3 protein. The top ten clones hold 0.16% of a sample with 160,000 or so distinct CDR3 sequences, 85% to 95% of them seen once. Sequenced input: CD8+ T cells from PBMCs. These receptors all come from a human donor with multiple sclerosis. Each CDR3 is given with its conserved first and last residue. D genes are given only for firm matches. Clone size is given for some rows only: seen once, a few or many times, or a class if the clone is expanded.

j_gene: TRBJ2-5; len: 16; abundance: NA; d_gene: NA; v_gene: TRBV6-1; CDR3nt: TGTGCCAGCAGTGTAATCAGGGAATGGTACCAAGAGACCCAGTACTTC; CDR3aa: CASSVIREWYQETQYF
j_gene: TRBJ1-1; len: 15; abundance: NA; d_gene: TRBD1; v_gene: TRBV7-9; CDR3nt: TGTGCCAGCAGCTTAGGGACAGGACAGAACACTGAAGCTTTCTTT; CDR3aa: CASSLGTGQNTEAFF
j_gene: TRBJ1-1; len: 14; abundance: few; d_gene: NA; v_gene: TRBV19; CDR3nt: TGTGCCAGTAGTCCGGGGACCGCGAACACTGAAGCTTTCTTT; CDR3aa: CASSPGTANTEAFF
j_gene: TRBJ2-7; len: 13; abundance: NA; d_gene: NA; v_gene: TRBV29-1; CDR3nt: TGCAGCGTTGTCCCCGGGACTCCATACGAGCAGTACTTC; CDR3aa: CSVVPGTPYEQYF
j_gene: TRBJ1-2; len: 15; abundance: NA; d_gene: NA; v_gene: TRBV29-1; CDR3nt: TGCAGCGTCACTGACGTAACAGGGACTCAGACTGGCTACACCTTC; CDR3aa: CSVTDVTGTQTGYTF
j_gene: TRBJ2-5; len: 17; abundance: NA; d_gene: TRBD2; v_gene: TRBV5-1; CDR3nt: TGCGCCAGCAGCACGGGTATCCAGCGGGGGTACCAAGAGTCCCAGTACTTC; CDR3aa: CASSTGIQRGYQESQYF
j_gene: TRBJ2-1; len: 13; abundance: NA; d_gene: NA; v_gene: TRBV28; CDR3nt: TGTGCCAGCAGTTTAGCGCTAGCTAGTGAGCAGTTCTTC; CDR3aa: CASSLALASEQFF
j_gene: TRBJ1-2; len: 13; abundance: NA; d_gene: NA; v_gene: TRBV29-1; CDR3nt: TGCAGCGTTACTCCAACAGGCTCCTATGGCTACACCTTC; CDR3aa: CSVTPTGSYGYTF
j_gene: TRBJ1-1; len: 14; abundance: NA; d_gene: NA; v_gene: TRBV30; CDR3nt: TGTGCCTGGAATTCGGGGGTCTCAAACACTGAAGCTTTCTTT; CDR3aa: CAWNSGVSNTEAFF
j_gene: TRBJ1-2; len: 13; abundance: NA; d_gene: NA; v_gene: TRBV27; CDR3nt: TGTGCCAGCAGTTCCCCGGGCCGAAAGGGCTACACCTTC; CDR3aa: CASSSPGRKGYTF
j_gene: TRBJ2-2; len: 12; abundance: NA; d_gene: NA; v_gene: TRBV6-1; CDR3nt: TGTGCCAGCGCGGACGGAACCGGGGAGCTGTTTTTT; CDR3aa: CASADGTGELFF
j_gene: TRBJ2-5; len: 14; abundance: NA; d_gene: NA; v_gene: TRBV13; CDR3nt: TGTGCCAGCAGCTTAGTTGCCAGTGGGGAGACCCAGTACTTC; CDR3aa: CASSLVASGETQYF
j_gene: TRBJ2-1; len: 12; abundance: NA; d_gene: TRBD1; v_gene: TRBV29-1; CDR3nt: TGCAGCGTTGAGAGGGGGCCCAATGAGCAGTTCTTC; CDR3aa: CSVERGPNEQFF
j_gene: TRBJ1-2; len: 14; abundance: NA; d_gene: NA; v_gene: TRBV29-1; CDR3nt: TGCAGCGTTGAAGAGGAAGGACAGATCTATGGCTACACCTTC; CDR3aa: CSVEEEGQIYGYTF
j_gene: TRBJ2-7; len: 14; abundance: NA; d_gene: NA; v_gene: TRBV6-6; CDR3nt: TGTGCCAGCAGTTACTCACAGGGAGCCTACGAGCAGTACTTC; CDR3aa: CASSYSQGAYEQYF
j_gene: TRBJ2-6; len: 15; abundance: NA; d_gene: TRBD1; v_gene: TRBV12-3/TRBV12-4; CDR3nt: TGTGCCAGCAGCGGGGACAGGGCTGGGGCCAACGTCCTGACTTTC; CDR3aa: CASSGDRAGANVLTF
j_gene: TRBJ1-2; len: 13; abundance: NA; d_gene: TRBD1; v_gene: TRBV24-1; CDR3nt: TGTGCCACCAGTGTGGGACAGGGATATGGCTACACCTTC; CDR3aa: CATSVGQGYGYTF
j_gene: TRBJ2-5; len: 15; abundance: NA; d_gene: TRBD1; v_gene: TRBV14; CDR3nt: TGTGCCAGCAGCCGAGAACGGGGACAGGGGGAGACCCAGTACTTC; CDR3aa: CASSRERGQGETQYF
j_gene: TRBJ2-2; len: 16; abundance: NA; d_gene: NA; v_gene: TRBV7-9; CDR3nt: TGTGCCAGCAGCGACAACAGGGTCACGAACACCGGGGAGCTGTTTTTT; CDR3aa: CASSDNRVTNTGELFF
j_gene: TRBJ2-6; len: 14; abundance: NA; d_gene: NA; v_gene: TRBV10-3; CDR3nt: TGTGCCATCAAGAGGGACTCTGGGGCCAACGTCCTGACTTTC; CDR3aa: CAIKRDSGANVLTF
j_gene: TRBJ2-2; len: 13; abundance: few; d_gene: NA; v_gene: TRBV24-1; CDR3nt: TGTGCCACCAGTGATTTGACCGCCGGGGAGCTGTTTTTT; CDR3aa: CATSDLTAGELFF
j_gene: TRBJ2-3; len: 14; abundance: NA; d_gene: NA; v_gene: TRBV27; CDR3nt: TGTGCCAGCAGTCCCCGGGCCCGCACAGATACGCAGTATTTT; CDR3aa: CASSPRARTDTQYF
j_gene: TRBJ1-5; len: 16; abundance: NA; d_gene: NA; v_gene: TRBV28; CDR3nt: TGTGCCAGCAGTTTACAGGGCGGTATAAGCAATCAGCCCCAGCATTTT; CDR3aa: CASSLQGGISNQPQHF
j_gene: TRBJ2-7; len: 10; abundance: NA; d_gene: NA; v_gene: TRBV2; CDR3nt: TGTGCCTCGCGAGCCTACGAGCAGTACTTC; CDR3aa: CASRAYEQYF
j_gene: TRBJ2-7; len: 12; abundance: NA; d_gene: NA; v_gene: TRBV13; CDR3nt: TGTGCCAGCAGCCCCATCCGCGAGGGGCAGTACTTC; CDR3aa: CASSPIREGQYF
j_gene: TRBJ1-2; len: 14; abundance: NA; d_gene: NA; v_gene: TRBV2; CDR3nt: TGTGCCAGCAGTGAACGTCGGGCGGACTATGGCTACACCTTC; CDR3aa: CASSERRADYGYTF
j_gene: TRBJ2-7; len: 14; abundance: NA; d_gene: NA; v_gene: TRBV9; CDR3nt: TGTGCCAGCAGCGTAGGAGACGGGAACTACGAGCAGTACTTC; CDR3aa: CASSVGDGNYEQYF
j_gene: TRBJ2-4; len: 15; abundance: NA; d_gene: NA; v_gene: TRBV20-1; CDR3nt: TGCAGTGCTAGAGCCATTGACCTAGCCAAAAACATTCAGTACTTC; CDR3aa: CSARAIDLAKNIQYF
j_gene: TRBJ1-2; len: 11; abundance: NA; d_gene: NA; v_gene: TRBV29-1; CDR3nt: TGCAGCTTAAGGATTAACGATGGCTACACCTTC; CDR3aa: CSLRINDGYTF
j_gene: TRBJ1-2; len: 16; abundance: NA; d_gene: NA; v_gene: TRBV2; CDR3nt: TGTGCCAGCAGTGAAGCGCTTTGGACCGGCATGGGGGGCTACACCTTC; CDR3aa: CASSEALWTGMGGYTF
j_gene: TRBJ1-2; len: 14; abundance: NA; d_gene: NA; v_gene: TRBV7-2; CDR3nt: TGTGCCAGCAGCTTAGTGCTCCCGGACTCTGGCTACACCTTC; CDR3aa: CASSLVLPDSGYTF
j_gene: TRBJ2-1; len: 11; abundance: once; d_gene: NA; v_gene: TRBV6-5; CDR3nt: TGTGCCAGCAGTTACGTTGAGGTTGCGTTCTTC; CDR3aa: CASSYVEVAFF
j_gene: TRBJ1-2; len: 16; abundance: NA; d_gene: NA; v_gene: TRBV29-1; CDR3nt: TGCAGCGCCGGGCCCCTAACGACAGACTCTAACTATGGCTACACCTTC; CDR3aa: CSAGPLTTDSNYGYTF
j_gene: TRBJ1-1; len: 15; abundance: NA; d_gene: NA; v_gene: TRBV3-1; CDR3nt: TGTGCCAGCAGCCAAGATGAGGTATATCTCACTGAAGCTTTCTTT; CDR3aa: CASSQDEVYLTEAFF
j_gene: TRBJ1-4; len: 16; abundance: NA; d_gene: NA; v_gene: TRBV7-9; CDR3nt: TGTGCCAGCAGCTCCAACTCGGCGGGGACTAATGAAAAACTGTTTTTT; CDR3aa: CASSSNSAGTNEKLFF
j_gene: TRBJ1-5; len: 14; abundance: NA; d_gene: NA; v_gene: TRBV7-8; CDR3nt: TGTGCCAGCAGTGGGGTGGGTTTGGATCAGCCCCAGCATTTT; CDR3aa: CASSGVGLDQPQHF
j_gene: TRBJ2-4; len: 15; abundance: NA; d_gene: NA; v_gene: TRBV6-6; CDR3nt: TGTGCCAGCAGTTACTACTCCTCCACTGCAAACATTCAGTACTTC; CDR3aa: CASSYYSSTANIQYF
j_gene: TRBJ1-1; len: 14; abundance: NA; d_gene: NA; v_gene: TRBV27; CDR3nt: TGTGCCAGCAGTTTATCGGGGGCGAACACTGAAGCTTTCTTT; CDR3aa: CASSLSGANTEAFF
j_gene: TRBJ2-2; len: 15; abundance: NA; d_gene: TRBD1; v_gene: TRBV5-1; CDR3nt: TGCGCCAGCAGACAGGACAGGGGAAGCGCCGGGGAGCTGTTTTTT; CDR3aa: CASRQDRGSAGELFF
j_gene: TRBJ1-1; len: 13; abundance: NA; d_gene: NA; v_gene: TRBV3-1; CDR3nt: TGTGCCAGCAGCCAAGCTACGAACACTGAAGCTTTCTTT; CDR3aa: CASSQATNTEAFF
j_gene: TRBJ1-5; len: 14; abundance: many; d_gene: TRBD1; v_gene: TRBV27; CDR3nt: TGTGCCAGCAGTCTTGGACAGGGCAATCAGCCCCAGCATTTT; CDR3aa: CASSLGQGNQPQHF
j_gene: TRBJ2-3; len: 16; abundance: NA; d_gene: NA; v_gene: TRBV7-9; CDR3nt: TGTGCCAGCAGCTACCTAGACCGCGGTGTCACAGATACGCAGTATTTT; CDR3aa: CASSYLDRGVTDTQYF
j_gene: TRBJ2-1; len: 15; abundance: NA; d_gene: NA; v_gene: TRBV5-4; CDR3nt: TGTGCCAGCAGCGACTTTCTTGGGATACTCAATGAGCAGTTCTTC; CDR3aa: CASSDFLGILNEQFF
j_gene: TRBJ2-3; len: 15; abundance: NA; d_gene: TRBD2; v_gene: TRBV27; CDR3nt: TGTGCCAGCAATCTAGCGGGAGGACTCCAAGATACGCAGTATTTT; CDR3aa: CASNLAGGLQDTQYF
j_gene: TRBJ1-5; len: 12; abundance: NA; d_gene: NA; v_gene: TRBV20-1; CDR3nt: TGCAGTGCTGAGGGTCACAACCAGCCCCAGCATTTT; CDR3aa: CSAEGHNQPQHF
j_gene: TRBJ2-7; len: 14; abundance: NA; d_gene: TRBD2; v_gene: TRBV6-5; CDR3nt: TGTGCCAGCAGCCCGGGGGGTGGTTACTACGAGCAGTACTTC; CDR3aa: CASSPGGGYYEQYF
j_gene: TRBJ2-3; len: 17; abundance: NA; d_gene: TRBD2; v_gene: TRBV7-9; CDR3nt: TGTGCCAGCAGCTCCAGCCCCAGCGGGAGGTTCGAAGATACGCAGTATTTT; CDR3aa: CASSSSPSGRFEDTQYF
j_gene: TRBJ2-7; len: 15; abundance: once; d_gene: NA; v_gene: TRBV4-1; CDR3nt: TGCGCCAGCAGCCAATTAGGGGGGGACAGCTACGAGCAGTACTTC; CDR3aa: CASSQLGGDSYEQYF
j_gene: TRBJ1-4; len: 14; abundance: NA; d_gene: NA; v_gene: TRBV27; CDR3nt: TGTGCCAGCAGTCCCCGGTACATGGATGAAAAACTGTTTTTT; CDR3aa: CASSPRYMDEKLFF
j_gene: TRBJ2-7; len: 17; abundance: NA; d_gene: TRBD2; v_gene: TRBV15; CDR3nt: TGTGCCACCAGCAGTATCGGACTAGCGGATTCCTCCTACGAGCAGTACTTC; CDR3aa: CATSSIGLADSSYEQYF
j_gene: TRBJ2-1; len: 14; abundance: NA; d_gene: TRBD2; v_gene: TRBV20-1; CDR3nt: TGCAGTGCATATAGCGGGGGGGCGCGTAATGAGCAGTTCTTC; CDR3aa: CSAYSGGARNEQFF
j_gene: TRBJ2-5; len: 15; abundance: NA; d_gene: NA; v_gene: TRBV5-1; CDR3nt: TGCGCCAGCAGCTTGGCCGTTTCGGCGCAAGAGACCCAGTACTTC; CDR3aa: CASSLAVSAQETQYF